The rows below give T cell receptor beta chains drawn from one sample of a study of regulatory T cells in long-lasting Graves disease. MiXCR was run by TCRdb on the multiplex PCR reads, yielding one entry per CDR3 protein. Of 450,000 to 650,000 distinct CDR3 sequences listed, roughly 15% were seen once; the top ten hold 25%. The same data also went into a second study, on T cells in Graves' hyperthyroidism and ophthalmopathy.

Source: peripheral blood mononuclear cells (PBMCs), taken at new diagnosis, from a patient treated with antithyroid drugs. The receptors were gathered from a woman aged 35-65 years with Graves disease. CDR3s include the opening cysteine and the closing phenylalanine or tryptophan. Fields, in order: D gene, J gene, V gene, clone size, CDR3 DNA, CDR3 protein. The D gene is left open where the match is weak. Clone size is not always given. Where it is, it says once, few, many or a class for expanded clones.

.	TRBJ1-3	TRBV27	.	TGTGCCAGCAGTTTATCGGGACAAAGCTCTGGAAACACCATATATTTT	CASSLSGQSSGNTIYF
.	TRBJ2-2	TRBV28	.	TGTGCCAGCAGTTTGGGACCCTATGACTGGAGGAAAACCTTCACCGGGGAGCTGTTTTTT	CASSLGPYDWRKTFTGELFF
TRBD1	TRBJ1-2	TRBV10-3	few	TGTGCCATCAGTGAGGGGACAGTGGGGGGCTACACCTTC	CAISEGTVGGYTF
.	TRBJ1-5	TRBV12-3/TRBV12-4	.	TGTGCCAGCAGTACTTTAAGCGACAATCAGCCCCAGCATTTT	CASSTLSDNQPQHF
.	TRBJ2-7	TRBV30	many	TGTGCCTGGAGTGTACCGGGACTCTTCTACGAGCAGTACTTC	CAWSVPGLFYEQYF
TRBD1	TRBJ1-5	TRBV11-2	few	TGTGCCAGCAGCTATACAGGGGACAGCAATCAGCCCCAGCATTTT	CASSYTGDSNQPQHF
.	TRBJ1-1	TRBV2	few	TGTGCCAGCAGTGAATGGACAGATGGCGCTGAAGCTTTCTTT	CASSEWTDGAEAFF
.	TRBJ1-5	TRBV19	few	TGTGCCAGCAGCCCGCGTGGGGACGGCAATCAGCCCCAGCATTTT	CASSPRGDGNQPQHF
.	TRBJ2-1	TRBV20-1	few	TGCAGTGCTAGAGATGTCGTCTTCAGGGAATATGAGCAGTTCTTC	CSARDVVFREYEQFF
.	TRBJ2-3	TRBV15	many	TGTGCCACCAGCAGAGTTGAGGCAACAGATACGCAGTATTTT	CATSRVEATDTQYF
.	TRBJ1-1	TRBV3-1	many	TGTGCCAGCAGCCAAGATCCCGTCGGAAACACTGAAGCTTTCTTT	CASSQDPVGNTEAFF
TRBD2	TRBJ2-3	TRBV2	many	TGTGCCAGCAAGCCTAGCGGGGGGGCAGATACGCAGTATTTT	CASKPSGGADTQYF
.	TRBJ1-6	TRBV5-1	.	TGCGCCAGCAGCTATGACCAATCCTCTAATTCACCCCTCCACTTT	CASSYDQSSNSPLHF
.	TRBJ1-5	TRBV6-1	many	TGTGCCAGCAGGGACTGGGTTCGGGAGCCCCAGCATTTT	CASRDWVREPQHF
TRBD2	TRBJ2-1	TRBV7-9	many	TGTGCCAGCAGCCACGGACTAGCGGGGGACAATGAGCAGTTCTTC	CASSHGLAGDNEQFF
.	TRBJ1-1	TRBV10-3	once	TGTGCCATCAACCAGGGCCTGAGCACTGAAGCTTTCTTT	CAINQGLSTEAFF
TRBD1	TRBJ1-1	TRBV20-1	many	TGCAGTGCCCCGATTTATTCCCAGGGGACAGGGGTTACTGAAGCTTTCTTT	CSAPIYSQGTGVTEAFF
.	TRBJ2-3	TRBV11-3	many	TGTGCCAGCAGCTTAGATCGTGGCGTTTTTAGCACAGATACGCAGTATTTT	CASSLDRGVFSTDTQYF
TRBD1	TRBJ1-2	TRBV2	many	TGTGCCAGCAGAGTCACAGGGGTAGGCGGCTACACCTTC	CASRVTGVGGYTF
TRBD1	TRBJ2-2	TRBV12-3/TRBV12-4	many	TGTGCCAGCAGAATGACAGGGGGACCCACCGGGGAGCTGTTTTTT	CASRMTGGPTGELFF
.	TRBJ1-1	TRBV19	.	TGTGCCAGTAGGGGGGCAGAGGAAGCTTTCTTT	CASRGAEEAFF
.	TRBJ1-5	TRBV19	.	TGTGCCAGTAGTATGAATGACGGACGCAATCAGCCCCAGCATTTT	CASSMNDGRNQPQHF
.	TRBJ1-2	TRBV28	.	TGTGCCAGCAGTCCCCGGGCGCCAGAGGGAATTTACTATGGCTACACCTTC	CASSPRAPEGIYYGYTF
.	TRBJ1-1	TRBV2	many	TGTGCCAAAGCACAGGGCGTGAACACTGAAGCTTTCTTT	CAKAQGVNTEAFF
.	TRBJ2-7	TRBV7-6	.	TGTGCCAGCAGCCCAGGGGGGGAAGAAGCCCCCTACGAGCAGTACTTC	CASSPGGEEAPYEQYF
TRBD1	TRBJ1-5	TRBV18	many	TGTGCCAGCTCGAAGCACAGGGGGAAAGATCAGCCCCAGCATTTT	CASSKHRGKDQPQHF
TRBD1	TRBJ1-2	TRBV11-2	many	TGTGCCAGCAGCCCAACAGGGGTGACCTATGGCTACACCTTC	CASSPTGVTYGYTF
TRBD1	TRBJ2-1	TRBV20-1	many	TGCAGTGCTAACACTTCGGACAGGGGGCCTTTAGTCACCTACAATGAGCAGTTCTTC	CSANTSDRGPLVTYNEQFF
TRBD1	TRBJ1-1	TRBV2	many	TGTGCCAGCAGGGGACAGGGACAGGCGGGTACTGAAGCTTTCTTT	CASRGQGQAGTEAFF
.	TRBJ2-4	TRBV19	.	TGTGCCAGTAGTATAGAAGGAGAAGGGACCCCCTACTCTGGAGACATTCAGTACTTC	CASSIEGEGTPYSGDIQYF
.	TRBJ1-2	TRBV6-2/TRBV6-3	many	TGTGCCAGCAGCCGCTTTCTTTCGGATCAACGCCATAACTATGGCTACACCTTC	CASSRFLSDQRHNYGYTF
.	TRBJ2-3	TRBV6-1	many	TGTGCCAGCAGTGCCCCGGGACACACAGATACGCAGTATTTT	CASSAPGHTDTQYF
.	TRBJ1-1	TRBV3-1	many	TGTGCCAGCAGCCAGGGGATGGGGGCGAACACTGAAGCTTTCTTT	CASSQGMGANTEAFF
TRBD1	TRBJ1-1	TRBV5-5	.	TGCGCCAGCAGCTGGACAGGGAACTGGAACACTGAAGCTTTCTTT	CASSWTGNWNTEAFF
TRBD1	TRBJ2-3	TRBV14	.	TGTGCCAGCAGCCAAGATATCACAGGGGGCGTGTGGGGCACAGATACGCAGTATTTT	CASSQDITGGVWGTDTQYF
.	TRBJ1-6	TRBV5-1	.	TGCGCCAGCAGCCTGCAGGGCCCCAATAATTCACCCCTCCACTTT	CASSLQGPNNSPLHF
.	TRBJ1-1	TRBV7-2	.	TGTGCCAGCAGCTCCGGGACGGGCACGTACAGTGAAGCTTTCTTT	CASSSGTGTYSEAFF